This TCR beta chain was captured by sequencing in a study of cytomegalovirus exposure and HLA in healthy donors. Looking at the study overall: Around 76% of 300 to 450 genotyped donors fell in the Caucasian-associated ancestry cluster. Study conclusions and caveats: TRBV6-2, TRBV6-3 and some other V segments were unresolvable in 87-base-pair reads. Analysis was performed later, and it showed HLA-associated TCR beta chains to be more clonally expanded than equally common others. Some TCR beta chains (164 of them) were listed as cytomegalovirus-associated.

This CDR3 is built from 23 residues. Between the trimmed V and J ends, which lost 3 bases and 0 bases, there was a span of 33 bases. Looked up from germline, CDR1 is SGHVT and CDR2 is SQSDAQ. The PCR ran on 60 Vbeta and 13 Jbeta primers. Repertoires were generated with immunoSEQ multiplex PCR, while TCRdb's copy carries only in-frame clones and drops some. This table holds approximately 59,000 clones, around 80% found once. Of note for this clone: What it recognizes is unknown.

V usage is TRBV7-4 and J usage is TRBJ1-5; possible D gene TRBD1, 6 bases. The origin of this receptor is a girl between 5 and 17 years old in good health and CMV-seropositive. Source material: PBMCs. The CDR3 region has the DNA TGTGCCAGCAGCTTCCGAACGACAGGATATGAATCTTCGATAAACTTTAGCAATCAGCCCCAGCATTTT. Its protein product is CASSFRTTGYESSINFSNQPQHF.